The clone carrying this TCR beta chain was seen a few times. Antigen: not known. The sample comes from a study of T cells after yellow fever vaccination. Points from the study as a whole: Peak timing came faster in the weaker secondary response, day 5 versus 15. Post-booster reappearance was seen for most primary-vaccination clones (96% CD4, 88% CD8). Overall, a small share of clonotypes was seen in both CD4 and CD8 compartments.

The V and J ends lost 3 bases and 0 bases, in that order; junction bases with no gene match: 12. This CDR3 spans 18 amino acids. CDR1 is KGHSH, CDR2 LQKENI, per germline. TCRdb called the 5' RACE reads again in MiXCR, with one record for every CDR3 protein. Of about 340,000 distinct CDR3 sequences detected, approximately 3.9% appear once; the ten largest clones hold around 24%. Sequenced here: PBMCs, sampled 5 days after the yellow fever booster vaccination. The rearrangement joins TRBV18 to TRBJ2-7; 9 bases line up with TRBD1. This sequence originates from a man younger than 30 who received the YFV17D yellow fever vaccine. The CDR3 DNA is TGTGCCAGCTCACCCACGTTTACAGGGGGCTGGGACTCCTACGAGCAGTACTTC. Protein sequence: CASSPTFTGGWDSYEQYF.